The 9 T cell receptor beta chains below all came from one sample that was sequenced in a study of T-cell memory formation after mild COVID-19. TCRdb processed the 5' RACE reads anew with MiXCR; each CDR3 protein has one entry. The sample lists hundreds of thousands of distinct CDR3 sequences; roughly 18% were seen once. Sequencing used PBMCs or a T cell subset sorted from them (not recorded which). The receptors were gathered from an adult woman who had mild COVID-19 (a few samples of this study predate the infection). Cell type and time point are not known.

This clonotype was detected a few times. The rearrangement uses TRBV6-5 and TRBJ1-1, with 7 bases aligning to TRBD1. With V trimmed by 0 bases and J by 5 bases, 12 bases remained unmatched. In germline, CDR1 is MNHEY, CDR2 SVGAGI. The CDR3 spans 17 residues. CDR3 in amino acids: CASSYSREAGGNTEAFF. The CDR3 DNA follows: TGTGCCAGCAGTTACTCGCGGGAGGCAGGGGGTAATACTGAAGCTTTCTTT.

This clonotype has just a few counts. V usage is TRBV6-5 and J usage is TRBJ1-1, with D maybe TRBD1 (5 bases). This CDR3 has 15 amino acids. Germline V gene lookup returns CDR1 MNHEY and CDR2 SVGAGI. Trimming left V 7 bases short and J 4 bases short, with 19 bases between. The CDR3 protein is CASITGRQYGTEAFF. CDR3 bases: TGTGCCAGCATCACGGGTCGACAGTACGGCACTGAAGCTTTCTTT.

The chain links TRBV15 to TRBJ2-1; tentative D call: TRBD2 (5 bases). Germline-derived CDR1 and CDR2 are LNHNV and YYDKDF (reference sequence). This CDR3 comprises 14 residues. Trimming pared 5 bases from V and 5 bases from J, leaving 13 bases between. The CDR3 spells CATSPGQEDNEQFF. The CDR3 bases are TGTGCCACCAGCCCAGGCCAGGAGGACAATGAGCAGTTCTTC. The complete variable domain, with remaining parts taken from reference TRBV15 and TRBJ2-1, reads DAMVIQNPRYQVTQFGKPVTLSCSQTLNHNVMYWYQQKSSQAPKLLFHYYDKDFNNEADTPDNFQSRRPNTSFCFLDIRSPGLGDTAMYLCATSPGQEDNEQFFGPGTRLTVL.

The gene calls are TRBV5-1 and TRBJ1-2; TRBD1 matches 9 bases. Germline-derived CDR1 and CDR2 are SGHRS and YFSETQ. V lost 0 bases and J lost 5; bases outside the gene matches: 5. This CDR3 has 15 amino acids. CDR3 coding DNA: TGCGCCAGCAGCTTGGAACAGGGGGCCGGTTATGGCTACACCTTC. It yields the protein CASSLEQGAGYGYTF.

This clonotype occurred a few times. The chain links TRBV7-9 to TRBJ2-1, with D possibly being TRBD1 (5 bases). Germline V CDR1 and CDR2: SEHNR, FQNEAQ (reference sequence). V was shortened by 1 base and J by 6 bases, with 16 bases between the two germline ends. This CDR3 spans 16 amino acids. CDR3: CASSLVDSPRPNEQFF. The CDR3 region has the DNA TGTGCCAGCAGCTTAGTAGACAGCCCAAGACCCAATGAGCAGTTCTTC.

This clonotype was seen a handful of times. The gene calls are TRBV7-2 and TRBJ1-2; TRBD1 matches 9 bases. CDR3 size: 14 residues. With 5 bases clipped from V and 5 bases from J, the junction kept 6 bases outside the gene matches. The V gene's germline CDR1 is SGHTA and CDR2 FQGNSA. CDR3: CASSAGTGIYGYTF. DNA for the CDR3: TGTGCCAGCAGCGCCGGGACAGGGATTTATGGCTACACCTTC.

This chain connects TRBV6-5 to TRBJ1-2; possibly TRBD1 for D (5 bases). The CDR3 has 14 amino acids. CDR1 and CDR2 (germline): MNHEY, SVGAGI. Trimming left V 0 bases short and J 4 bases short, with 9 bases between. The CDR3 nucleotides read TGTGCCAGCAGTTACTCGACAGACATCTATGGCTACACCTTC. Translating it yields CASSYSTDIYGYTF.

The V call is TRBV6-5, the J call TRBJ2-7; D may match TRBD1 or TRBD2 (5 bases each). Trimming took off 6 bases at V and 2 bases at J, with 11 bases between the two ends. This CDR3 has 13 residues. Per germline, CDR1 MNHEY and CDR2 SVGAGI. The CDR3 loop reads CASRFGTAYEQYF. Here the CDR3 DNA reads TGTGCCAGCAGGTTCGGGACGGCCTACGAGCAGTACTTC.

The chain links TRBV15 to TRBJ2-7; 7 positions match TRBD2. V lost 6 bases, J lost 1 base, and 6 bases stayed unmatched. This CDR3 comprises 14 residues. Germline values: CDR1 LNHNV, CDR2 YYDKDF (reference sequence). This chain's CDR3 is CATSRAGESYEQYF. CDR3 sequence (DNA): TGTGCCACCAGTCGTGCGGGAGAGTCCTACGAGCAGTACTTC.